Below are 25 T cell receptor beta chains sequenced from a single sample in a study of lymphopenia after photon versus proton radiotherapy. TCRdb's copy holds only in-frame clones and misses some; the assay was immunoSEQ multiplex PCR. The sample contains about 70,000 clones, around 87% of which appear only once. Sequencing used peripheral blood, obtained from a patient treated with proton-based radiotherapy. These receptors came from a man older than 75 with esophageal cancer.

The chain links TRBV9 to TRBJ2-5; D is undetermined. This CDR3 comprises 15 residues. Germline V gene sequence: CDR1 SGDLS, CDR2 YYNGEE. Trimming took off 0 bases at V and 1 base at J, with 10 bases between the two ends. The CDR3 sequence is CASSVEEGLQETQYF. CDR3 DNA sequence: TGTGCCAGCAGCGTAGAGGAAGGGCTCCAAGAGACCCAGTACTTC.

The chain employs TRBV7-8 and TRBJ2-2, with D tentatively TRBD1 (5 bases). The germline V and J ends were trimmed by 1 base and 5 bases, with 11 bases remaining between them. The CDR3 contains 15 residues. CDR1 is SGHVS, CDR2 FQNEAQ, per germline. The CDR3 protein is CASSLDRLGTGELFF. In DNA form, the CDR3 reads TGTGCCAGCAGCTTAGACAGGCTGGGAACCGGGGAGCTGTTTTTT.

This clone was counted a single time. The rearrangement links TRBV27 to TRBJ1-2; D unresolved. The V gene lost 3 bases and the J gene lost 0 bases, with 8 bases spanning the gap. Germline lookup yields CDR1 MNHEY and CDR2 SMNVEV (reference sequence). The CDR3 has 14 amino acids. CDR3 nucleotide sequence: TGTGCCAGCAGTTTGTACAGATCTAACTATGGCTACACCTTC. Amino acids: CASSLYRSNYGYTF.

The CDR3 region is CASSGRFSSRETQYF. DNA for the CDR3: TGTGCCAGCAGTGGGCGTTTTAGTAGTCGAGAGACCCAGTACTTC. This chain joins TRBV2 and TRBJ2-5, with D hard to call. Between the trimmed V and J ends, which lost 4 bases and 4 bases, there was a span of 16 bases. Germline lookup yields CDR1 SNHLY and CDR2 FYNNEI. The length of the CDR3 is 15 residues.

The chain carries TRBV4-3 and TRBJ2-3, with 7 nucleotides matching TRBD1. The CDR3 sequence is 17 residues long. CDR1 and CDR2 (germline): LGHNA, YSLEER. Unmatched junction bases numbered 11, after V lost 2 bases and J lost 3 bases. This chain's CDR3 is CASSQTLQGSGTDTQYF. CDR3 DNA: TGCGCCAGCAGCCAAACCTTACAGGGGAGTGGTACAGATACGCAGTATTTT.

The chain employs TRBV11-1 and TRBJ2-3; D unclear. CDR1 and CDR2 (germline): SGHAT, FQDESV (reference sequence). This CDR3 contains 14 residues. Trimming took off 2 bases at V and 5 bases at J, with 11 bases between the two ends. The CDR3 sequence is CASSLNGNIDTQYF. The CDR3 DNA reads as TGTGCCAGCAGCTTAAACGGCAACATAGATACGCAGTATTTT.

The chain links TRBV7-3 to TRBJ1-1, with unresolved D. V lost 2 bases and J lost 5, with 15 bases in between. Germline assignment: CDR1 SGHTA and CDR2 FQGTGA. The CDR3 is 15 amino acids. The CDR3 here is CASSLVGGRATEAFF. The CDR3 DNA reads as TGTGCCAGCAGCTTAGTTGGAGGTAGGGCGACTGAAGCTTTCTTT. Full variable domain (outside the CDR3, taken from reference TRBV7-3 and TRBJ1-1): GAGVSQTPSNKVTEKGKYVELRCDPISGHTALYWYRQSLGQGPEFLIYFQGTGAADDSGLPNDRFFAVRPEGSVSTLKIQRTERGDSAVYLCASSLVGGRATEAFFGQGTRLTVV.

This clone was detected once. The gene calls are TRBV7-6 and TRBJ2-3; tentative D call: TRBD2 (5 bases). CDR1 is SGHVS, CDR2 FNYEAQ, per germline. Between the trimmed V and J ends, which lost 0 bases and 5 bases, there was a span of 6 bases. This CDR3 has 13 residues. CDR3 protein: CASSLAGRDTQYF. CDR3 DNA: TGTGCCAGCAGCTTAGCGGGGAGAGATACGCAGTATTTT.

This clone has only a few counts. This sequence joins TRBV11-2 and TRBJ2-2; TRBD2 aligns across 13 bases. The germline CDR1 and CDR2 sequences are SGHAT and FQNNGV. The CDR3 extends over 16 amino acids. With V trimmed by 5 bases and J by 5 bases, 5 bases remained unmatched. The CDR3 bases are TGTGCCAGCAGCAGACTAGCGGGGGGCGGTACCGGGGAGCTGTTTTTT. Residues: CASSRLAGGGTGELFF.

V usage is TRBV5-4 and J usage is TRBJ1-1; D perhaps matches TRBD1 (6 bases). This CDR3 spans 16 amino acids. The V gene lost 0 bases and the J gene lost 0 bases, with 12 bases spanning the gap. The germline V gene has CDR1 SGHNT and CDR2 YYREEE (reference sequence). In DNA, the CDR3 is TGTGCCAGCAGCTTGGAATTGGGGGGCGTGAACACTGAAGCTTTCTTT. Translation: CASSLELGGVNTEAFF.

The genes are TRBV19 and TRBJ1-4; D perhaps matches TRBD1 (5 bases). The CDR3 contains 16 residues. Trimming pared 3 bases from V and 3 bases from J, leaving 14 bases between. Germline V gene lookup returns CDR1 LNHDA and CDR2 SQIVND (reference sequence). This CDR3 reads CASSITRGRANEKLFF. Here the CDR3 DNA reads TGTGCCAGTAGTATTACCCGGGGCCGGGCTAATGAAAAACTGTTTTTT.

As DNA, the CDR3 is TGTGCCAGCAGCTTCTACAGTGGTGCGATGGAGCAGTTCTTC. Its translation is CASSFYSGAMEQFF. This chain links TRBV11-2 with TRBJ2-1, with D unresolved. CDR1 is SGHAT and CDR2 is FQNNGV in the germline V gene. The CDR3 sequence is 14 residues long. Deletions cut 3 bases from V and 10 bases from J, with 16 bases between.

The chain is built from TRBV10-1 and TRBJ1-1; 7 bases match TRBD1. Germline CDR1 WNHNN, CDR2 SYGVQD (reference sequence). V was pared by 4 bases and J by 1 base, with 6 bases of the junction left unmatched. CDR3 length: 15 amino acids. In DNA, the CDR3 is TGCGCCAGCAGTGCTACAGGGGATCCGAACACTGAAGCTTTCTTT. Encoded protein: CASSATGDPNTEAFF.

CDR3 in amino acids: CASSPHAGTQETQYF. CDR3 bases: TGCGCCAGCAGCCCTCACGCAGGAACCCAAGAGACCCAGTACTTC. This chain connects TRBV4-3 to TRBJ2-5; D gene unclear. From germline, CDR1 is LGHNA and CDR2 YSLEER. CDR3 length equals 15 residues. V was cut by 4 bases and J by 1 base, with 13 bases left in between.

The V and J genes are TRBV25-1 and TRBJ1-4, with 9 bases aligning to TRBD1. This CDR3 spans 16 amino acids. V gave up 5 bases and J gave up 5 bases; unmatched junction bases: 9. Germline V gene data show CDR1 as MGHDK and CDR2 as SYGVNS. In DNA, the CDR3 is TGTGCCAGCAGTATACGGACAGGGGCAGGAAATGAAAAACTGTTTTTT. Residues: CASSIRTGAGNEKLFF.

This rearrangement joins TRBV10-3 to TRBJ2-7; D possibly corresponds to TRBD2 (6 bases). The length of the CDR3 is 15 residues. Germline V gene data show CDR1 as ENHRY and CDR2 as SYGVKD. V dropped 0 bases and J dropped 7 bases, with 16 bases sitting between them. The chain's CDR3 is CAISESIPGVGEQYF. CDR3 sequence (DNA): TGTGCCATCAGTGAGTCGATCCCGGGAGTAGGAGAGCAGTACTTC.

The rearrangement joins TRBV5-5 to TRBJ1-5, with D possibly matching TRBD1 (6 bases). Trimming pared 10 bases from V and 0 bases from J, leaving 23 bases between. Germline values: CDR1 SGHKS, CDR2 YYEKEE (reference sequence). The CDR3 has 17 residues. In DNA, the CDR3 is TGTGCCCCCGCCGGGGGCGTAGAGCAATATAGCAATCAGCCCCAGCATTTT. Translating it yields CAPAGGVEQYSNQPQHF.

The chain uses TRBV4-3 and TRBJ2-3; 7 bases map to TRBD1. Unmatched junction bases numbered 5, after V lost 4 bases and J lost 7 bases. Germline V CDR1 and CDR2: LGHNA, YSLEER. This CDR3 has 13 residues. CDR3 nucleotide sequence: TGCGCCAGCAGCCCTCGACAGGGAAATACGCAGTATTTT. Translation gives CASSPRQGNTQYF.

The chain links TRBV6-5 to TRBJ2-3; no reliable D call. The germline V gene has CDR1 MNHEY and CDR2 SVGAGI. CDR3 length: 14 residues. The V end lost 5 bases, the J end lost 0 bases, and 9 bases lay between the germline ends. The CDR3 DNA sequence: TGTGCCAGCAGTCGCAGATTTAGCACAGATACGCAGTATTTT. Amino acid sequence: CASSRRFSTDTQYF.

This clone has just one count. This chain uses TRBV9 with TRBJ2-7; 11 nucleotides line up with TRBD2. The trim removed 3 bases at V and 3 bases at J, leaving 5 bases unmatched. The CDR3 consists of 15 residues. Germline loops: CDR1 SGDLS, CDR2 YYNGEE. The CDR3 coding sequence is TGTGCCAGCAGCGGGGGGACTAGCGGAATCTACGAGCAGTACTTC. Translated, it gives CASSGGTSGIYEQYF.

This clone was seen just once. The CDR3 nucleotides are TGTGCCAGCAGCCAGACAGGGGAATGGAACTATGGCTACACCTTC. Its protein product is CASSQTGEWNYGYTF. The chain recombines TRBV4-2 with TRBJ1-2; 8 bases line up with TRBD1. V shed 3 bases and J 2 bases; nucleotides not matched to a gene: 5. The CDR3 spans 15 residues. CDR1 is LGHNA and CDR2 is YNFKEQ in the germline V gene.

In this sample, this clone turned up once. The chain recombines TRBV30 with TRBJ1-5; no clear D. Trimming shortened V by 1 base and J by 5 bases, and 12 bases separated the two germline ends. Germline loops: CDR1 GTSNPN, CDR2 SVGIG (reference sequence). This CDR3 has 14 amino acids. In DNA, the CDR3 is TGTGCCTGGAGTGGCGACGGGAGCGATCAGCCCCAGCATTTT. It codes for CAWSGDGSDQPQHF. The variable domain in full, completed from reference TRBV30 and TRBJ1-5, reads SQTIHQWPATLVQPVGSPLSLECTVEGTSNPNLYWYRQAAGRGLQLLFYSVGIGQISSEVPQNLSASRPQDRQFILSSKKLLLSDSGFYLCAWSGDGSDQPQHFGDGTRLSIL.

A single count supports this clone. This chain's CDR3 is CASSLDVGGNEKLFF. Here the CDR3 DNA reads TGTGCCAGCAGCTTGGATGTAGGGGGTAATGAAAAACTGTTTTTT. The rearrangement links TRBV5-4 to TRBJ1-4; the D gene is possibly TRBD1 (6 bases). This CDR3 is 15 amino acids long. Trimming pared 0 bases from V and 4 bases from J, leaving 10 bases between. Germline V gene sequence: CDR1 SGHNT, CDR2 YYREEE (reference sequence).

In DNA, the CDR3 is TGTGCCAGCAGCTCCCCGACAACTTCTAACACCGGGGAGCTGTTTTTT. Its protein is CASSSPTTSNTGELFF. J is TRBJ2-2 and V is TRBV7-2; D call uncertain. Per germline, CDR1 SGHTA and CDR2 FQGNSA. V was trimmed by 4 bases and J by 2 bases, leaving 14 bases between them. This CDR3 spans 16 amino acids.

The chain combines TRBV5-1 with TRBJ1-2, with D hard to call. V lost 0 bases to trimming and J lost 3 bases, with 6 bases between them. The CDR3 length is 13 residues. CDR1 and CDR2 from the germline V gene are SGHRS and YFSETQ. The CDR3 DNA reads TGCGCCAGCAGCTTGGCCACGGACTATGGCTACACCTTC. Protein product: CASSLATDYGYTF.